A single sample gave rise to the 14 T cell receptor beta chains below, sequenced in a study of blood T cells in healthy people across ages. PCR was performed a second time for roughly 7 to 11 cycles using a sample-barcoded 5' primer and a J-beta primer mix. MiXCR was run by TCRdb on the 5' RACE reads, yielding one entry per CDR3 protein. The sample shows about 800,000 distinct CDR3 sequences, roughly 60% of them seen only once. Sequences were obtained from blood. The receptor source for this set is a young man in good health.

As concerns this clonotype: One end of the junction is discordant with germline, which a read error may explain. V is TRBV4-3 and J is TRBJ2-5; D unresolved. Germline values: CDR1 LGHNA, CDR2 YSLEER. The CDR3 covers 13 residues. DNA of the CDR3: TGCGCCAGCGGCCAGGAAGGGTGGGGGACCCAGTACTTC. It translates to CASGQEGWGTQYF.

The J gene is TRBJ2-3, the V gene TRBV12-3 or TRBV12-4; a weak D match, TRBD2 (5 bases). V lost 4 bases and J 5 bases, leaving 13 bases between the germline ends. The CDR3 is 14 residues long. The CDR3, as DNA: TGTGCCAGCAGTTATGGCGGGCCCATAGATACGCAGTATTTT. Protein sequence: CASSYGGPIDTQYF.

In DNA form, the CDR3 reads TGTGCCAGCAGCTTGACAGGAGTCGTAGCTGGGGCCAACGTCCTGACTTTC. The encoded protein is CASSLTGVVAGANVLTF. J is TRBJ2-6 and V is TRBV7-3; weak D call: TRBD1 (6 bases). V lost 3 bases to trimming and J lost 2 bases, with 14 bases between them. The length of the CDR3 is 17 residues. Germline V gene sequence: CDR1 SGHTA, CDR2 FQGTGA. The entire variable domain, with the rest obtained from reference TRBV7-3 and TRBJ2-6, is as follows: GAGVSQTPSNKVTEKGKYVELRCDPISGHTALYWYRQSLGQGPEFLIYFQGTGAADDSGLPNDRFFAVRPEGSVSTLKIQRTERGDSAVYLCASSLTGVVAGANVLTFGAGSRLTVL.

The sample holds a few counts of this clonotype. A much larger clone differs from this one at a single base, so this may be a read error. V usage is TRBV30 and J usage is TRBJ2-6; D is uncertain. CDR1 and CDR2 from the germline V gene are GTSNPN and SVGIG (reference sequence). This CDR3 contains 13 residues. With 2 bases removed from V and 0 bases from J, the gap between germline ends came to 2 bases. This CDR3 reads CAWSNSGANVLTF. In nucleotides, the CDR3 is TGTGCCTGGAGTAACTCTGGGGCCAACGTCCTGACTTTC.

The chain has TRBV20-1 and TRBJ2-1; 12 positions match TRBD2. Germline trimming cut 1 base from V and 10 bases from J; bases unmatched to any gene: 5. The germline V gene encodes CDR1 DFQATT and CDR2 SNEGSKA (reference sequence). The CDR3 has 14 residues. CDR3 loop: CSARGTSGIGEQFF. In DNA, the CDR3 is TGCAGTGCTAGAGGGACTAGCGGGATTGGAGAGCAGTTCTTC.

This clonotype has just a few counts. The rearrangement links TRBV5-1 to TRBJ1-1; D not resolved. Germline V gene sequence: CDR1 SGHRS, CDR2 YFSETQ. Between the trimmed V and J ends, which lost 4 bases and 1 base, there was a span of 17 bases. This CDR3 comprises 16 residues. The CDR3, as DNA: TGCGCCAGCAGCACCCTCCGGACCTCCGGGAACACTGAAGCTTTCTTT. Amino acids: CASSTLRTSGNTEAFF.

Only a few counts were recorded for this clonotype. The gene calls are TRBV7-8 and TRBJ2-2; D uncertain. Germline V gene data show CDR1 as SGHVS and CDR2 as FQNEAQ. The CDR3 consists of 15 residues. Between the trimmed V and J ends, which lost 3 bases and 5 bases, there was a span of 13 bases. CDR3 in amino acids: CASSFRRAPTGELFF. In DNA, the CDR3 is TGTGCCAGCAGCTTTAGACGCGCCCCAACCGGGGAGCTGTTTTTT.

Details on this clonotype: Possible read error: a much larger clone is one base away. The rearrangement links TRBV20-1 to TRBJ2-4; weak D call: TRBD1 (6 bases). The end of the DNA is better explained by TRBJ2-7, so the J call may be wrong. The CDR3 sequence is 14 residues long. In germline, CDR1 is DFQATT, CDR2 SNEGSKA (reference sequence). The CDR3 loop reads CSATPPRGGYEQYF. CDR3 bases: TGCAGTGCTACACCACCCAGGGGTGGCTACGAGCAGTACTTC.

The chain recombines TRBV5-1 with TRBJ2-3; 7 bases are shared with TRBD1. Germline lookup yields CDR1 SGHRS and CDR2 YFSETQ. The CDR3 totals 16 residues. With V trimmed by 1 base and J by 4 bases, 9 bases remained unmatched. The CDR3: CASSLSGQVGSDTQYF. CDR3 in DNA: TGCGCCAGCAGCTTGTCCGGACAGGTCGGTTCAGATACGCAGTATTTT.

DNA of the CDR3: TGCAGTGCTAGTGAGGTAGCGGGATCCCCAGATACGCAGTATTTT. Its protein product is CSASEVAGSPDTQYF. The chain uses TRBV20-1 and TRBJ2-3; TRBD2 agrees at 8 bases. This CDR3 spans 15 amino acids. CDR1 DFQATT and CDR2 SNEGSKA come from the germline V gene (reference sequence). V lost 3 bases to trimming and J lost 4 bases; unmatched junction nucleotides: 9.

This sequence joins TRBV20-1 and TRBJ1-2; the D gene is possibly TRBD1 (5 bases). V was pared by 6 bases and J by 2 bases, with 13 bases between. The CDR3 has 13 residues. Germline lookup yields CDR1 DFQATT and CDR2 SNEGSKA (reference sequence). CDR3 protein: CSATPGGNYGYTF. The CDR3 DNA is TGCAGTGCCACCCCGGGGGGGAACTATGGCTACACCTTC.

CDR3 nucleotide sequence: TGCGCCAGCAGCCAATTGGCTAGCGGAACCTACGAGCAGTACTTC. Its translation: CASSQLASGTYEQYF. This chain uses TRBV4-1 with TRBJ2-7; 7 positions agree with TRBD2. Germline V gene data show CDR1 as MGHRA and CDR2 as YSYEKL. The CDR3 runs to 15 residues. V was clipped by 2 bases and J by 2 bases; unmatched bases: 6.

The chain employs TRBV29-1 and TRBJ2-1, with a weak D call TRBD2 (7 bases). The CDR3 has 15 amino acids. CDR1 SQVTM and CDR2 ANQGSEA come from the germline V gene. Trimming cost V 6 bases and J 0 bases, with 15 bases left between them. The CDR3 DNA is TGCAGCGTGGGGGGGGGGCACCCCTCCTACAATGAGCAGTTCTTC. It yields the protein CSVGGGHPSYNEQFF.

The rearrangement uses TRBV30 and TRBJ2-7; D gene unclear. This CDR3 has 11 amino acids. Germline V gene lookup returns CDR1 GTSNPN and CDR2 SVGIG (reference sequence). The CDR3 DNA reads TGTCTGCCACCATCCTCCTACGAGCAGTACTTC. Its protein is CLPPSSYEQYF.